This note documents a single T cell receptor (beta chain) sequence. The antigen is undetermined. The PCR employed 60 Vbeta primers together with 13 Jbeta primers. Generated by immunoSEQ multiplex PCR, the TCRdb table keeps only in-frame clones and is missing some. The sample comprises around 67,000 clones, roughly 69% of which are singletons, and 3% rests with the top ten. This sample stems from a study of cytomegalovirus exposure and HLA in healthy donors. V was cut by 1 base and J by 6 bases, with 13 bases left in between. CDR1 is SQVTM, CDR2 ANQGSEA, per germline. The CDR3 runs to 14 residues. Broader study findings: Accurate HLA-A and HLA-B prediction from TCR beta sequences was reported for most subjects. Listed as cytomegalovirus-associated were 170 or so TCR beta chains. CMV antigen specificity of a few CMV-associated chains was confirmed in vitro.

The source material was PBMCs. The TCR comes from a woman in her 50s in good health and CMV-seronegative. The rearrangement links TRBV29-1 to TRBJ2-1, with a weak D call TRBD1 (6 bases). CDR3 residues: CSVEGTGWGNEQFF. CDR3 nucleotide sequence: TGCAGCGTTGAAGGTACAGGGTGGGGCAATGAGCAGTTCTTC.